This entry lists 2 T cell receptor beta chains sequenced from one sample in a study of T cells in Graves' hyperthyroidism and ophthalmopathy. From RNA transcripts, TCR beta CDR3 regions were amplified. RT-PCR in the first round (using the HTBI primer set) targeted the TCR CDR3. Via MiXCR, TCRdb re-called the multiplex PCR reads, giving one row per CDR3 protein. The table shows roughly 800,000 distinct CDR3 sequences, with about 38% occurring only once. Sequenced input: blood. The receptors stem from a man younger than 30 with Graves' hyperthyroidism.

The CDR3 spells CASSDTPSGITDTQYF. In DNA form, the CDR3 reads TGTGCCAGCAGTGATACGCCTAGCGGGATTACAGATACGCAGTATTTT. V gene TRBV25-1 combines with J gene TRBJ2-3; 9 bases agree with TRBD2. The CDR3 runs 16 residues. The germline V gene encodes CDR1 MGHDK and CDR2 SYGVNS. Unmatched junction bases numbered 7, after V lost 3 bases and J lost 3 bases.

The chain's CDR3 is CASSPPGASGGPYTGELFF. CDR3 nucleotides: TGTGCCAGCAGCCCCCCAGGGGCTAGCGGGGGACCCTACACCGGGGAGCTGTTTTTT. This chain joins TRBV9 and TRBJ2-2; 10 nucleotides align to TRBD2. CDR3 length: 19 amino acids. V shed 4 bases and J 3 bases; nucleotides not matched to a gene: 15. From germline, CDR1 is SGDLS and CDR2 YYNGEE.